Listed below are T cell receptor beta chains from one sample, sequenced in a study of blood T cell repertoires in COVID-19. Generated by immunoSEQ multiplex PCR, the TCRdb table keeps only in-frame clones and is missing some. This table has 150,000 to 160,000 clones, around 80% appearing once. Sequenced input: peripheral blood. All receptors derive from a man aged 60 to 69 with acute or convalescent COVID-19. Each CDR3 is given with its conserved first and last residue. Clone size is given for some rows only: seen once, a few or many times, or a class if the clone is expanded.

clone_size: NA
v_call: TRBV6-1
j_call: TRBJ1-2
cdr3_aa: CASSEAGIQIGYTF

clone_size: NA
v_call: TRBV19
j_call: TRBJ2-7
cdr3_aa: CASREWASGNYEQYF

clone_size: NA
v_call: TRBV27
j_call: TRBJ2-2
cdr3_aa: CASSSRDRGAGELFF

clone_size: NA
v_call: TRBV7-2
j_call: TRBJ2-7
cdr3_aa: CASSLIGLAVGEQYF

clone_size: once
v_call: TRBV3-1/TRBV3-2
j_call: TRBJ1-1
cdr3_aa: CASSGMTGGADTEAFF

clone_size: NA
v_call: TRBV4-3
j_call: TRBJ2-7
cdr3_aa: CASSQDQSIYYEQYF

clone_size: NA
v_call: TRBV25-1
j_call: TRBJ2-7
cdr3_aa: CASSESSAGGYEQYF

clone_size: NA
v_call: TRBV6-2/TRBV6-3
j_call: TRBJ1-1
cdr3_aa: CASSPAGQGVLNTEAFF

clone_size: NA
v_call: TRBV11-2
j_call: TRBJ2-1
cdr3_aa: CASSLEPGNEQFF

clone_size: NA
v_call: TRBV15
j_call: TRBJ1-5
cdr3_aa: CATSTAGMYQPQHF

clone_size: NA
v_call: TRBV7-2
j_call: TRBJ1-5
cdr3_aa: CASSLVVAGQPQHF

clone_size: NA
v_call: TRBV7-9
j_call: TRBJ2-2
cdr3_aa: CASSLGAGGSWTGELFF

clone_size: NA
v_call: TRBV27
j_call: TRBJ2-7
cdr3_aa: CASSPTASGRMEEQYF

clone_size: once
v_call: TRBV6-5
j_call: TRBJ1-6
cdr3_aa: CASSYQDRDNSPLHF

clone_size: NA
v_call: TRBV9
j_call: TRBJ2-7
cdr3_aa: CASSVGGRTGEGEQYF

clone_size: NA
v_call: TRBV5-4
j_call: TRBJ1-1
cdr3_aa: CASSPYRGGGTEAFF

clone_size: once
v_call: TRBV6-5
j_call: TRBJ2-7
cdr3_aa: CASSPLSGSYEQYF

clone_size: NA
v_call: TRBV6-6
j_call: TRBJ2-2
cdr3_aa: CASSYGAAGNTGELFF

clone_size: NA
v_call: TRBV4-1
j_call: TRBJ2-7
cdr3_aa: CASSPRRGGGYEQYF

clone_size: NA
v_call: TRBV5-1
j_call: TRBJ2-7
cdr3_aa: CASSDRLYEQYF

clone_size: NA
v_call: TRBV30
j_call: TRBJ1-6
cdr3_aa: CAWSVRGDLSNSPLHF

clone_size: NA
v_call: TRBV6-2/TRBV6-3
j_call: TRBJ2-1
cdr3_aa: CASSLTSGGAYEQFF

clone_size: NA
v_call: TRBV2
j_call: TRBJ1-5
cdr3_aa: CASRDTDRGNQPQHF

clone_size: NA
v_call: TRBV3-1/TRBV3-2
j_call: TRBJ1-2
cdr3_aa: CASSQLLFGYTF

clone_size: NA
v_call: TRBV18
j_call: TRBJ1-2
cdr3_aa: CASSPDTGSRGYTF

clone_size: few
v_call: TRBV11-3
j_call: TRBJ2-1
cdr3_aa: CASSLGEANEQFF

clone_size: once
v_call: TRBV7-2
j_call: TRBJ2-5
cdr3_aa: CASSRRTGQGETQYF

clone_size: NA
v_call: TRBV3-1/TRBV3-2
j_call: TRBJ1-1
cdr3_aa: CASSQGTGGSYTEAFF

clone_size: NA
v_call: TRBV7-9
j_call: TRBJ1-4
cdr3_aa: CASSSYRVGYEKLFF

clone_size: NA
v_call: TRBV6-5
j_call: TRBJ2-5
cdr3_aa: CASSHRGRPETQYF

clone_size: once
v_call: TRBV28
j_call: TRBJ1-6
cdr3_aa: CASSLPKQGLYNSPLHF

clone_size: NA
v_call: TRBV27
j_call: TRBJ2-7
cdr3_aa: CASSLRLAGNYEQYF

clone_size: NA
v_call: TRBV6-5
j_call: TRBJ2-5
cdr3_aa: CASTGRGRLETQYF

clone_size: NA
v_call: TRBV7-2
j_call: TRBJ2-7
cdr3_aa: CASSLAGTSGYEQYF

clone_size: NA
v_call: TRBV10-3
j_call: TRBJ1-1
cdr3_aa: CATGTGGTEAFF

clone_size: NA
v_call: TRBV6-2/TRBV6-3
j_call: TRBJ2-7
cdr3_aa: CASSYSTRRGYEQYF

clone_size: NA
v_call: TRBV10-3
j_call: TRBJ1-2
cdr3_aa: CAIALGQGGYTF

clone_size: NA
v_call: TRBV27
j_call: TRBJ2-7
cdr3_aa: CASSAGTGGSYEQYF

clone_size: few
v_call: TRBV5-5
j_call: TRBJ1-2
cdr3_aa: CASSLEPNYGYTF

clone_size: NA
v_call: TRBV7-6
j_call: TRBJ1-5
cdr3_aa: CASSLAVGGGNQPQHF

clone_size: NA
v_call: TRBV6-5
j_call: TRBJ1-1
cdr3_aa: CASSKPGVGVTEAFF

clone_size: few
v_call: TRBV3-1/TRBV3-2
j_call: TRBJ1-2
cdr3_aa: CASKNSKIHGYTF

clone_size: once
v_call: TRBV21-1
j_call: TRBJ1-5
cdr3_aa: CASSRSGGGDHQPQHF